This T cell receptor (beta chain) comes out of a study of CD8 T cells in Susac syndrome. General study findings and limits: The authors acknowledged that the study's TCR sequencing and HLA analysis involved relatively few individuals.

As to this clonotype: Its antigen remains unidentified.

The germline CDR1 and CDR2 sequences are SEHNR and FQNEAQ (reference sequence). The CDR3 has 17 amino acids. V was pared by 4 bases and J by 4 bases, with 20 bases between. The RNA, roughly 0.45 to 1 ug, was put through reverse transcription using random hexamers. From the immunoSEQ multiplex PCR reads, TCRdb called clonotypes with MiXCR, one entry per CDR3 protein. The data show about 190,000 distinct CDR3 sequences, approximately 93% seen once. Material: CD4+ T cells from PBMCs. This chain connects TRBV7-9 to TRBJ2-1; TRBD2 is a possible D gene (7 bases). This receptor was taken from a human donor in good health. CDR3 amino acids: CASSSTGAGETYNEQFF. The CDR3 region has the DNA TGTGCCAGCAGCTCGACGGGGGCGGGGGAAACTTACAATGAGCAGTTCTTC.